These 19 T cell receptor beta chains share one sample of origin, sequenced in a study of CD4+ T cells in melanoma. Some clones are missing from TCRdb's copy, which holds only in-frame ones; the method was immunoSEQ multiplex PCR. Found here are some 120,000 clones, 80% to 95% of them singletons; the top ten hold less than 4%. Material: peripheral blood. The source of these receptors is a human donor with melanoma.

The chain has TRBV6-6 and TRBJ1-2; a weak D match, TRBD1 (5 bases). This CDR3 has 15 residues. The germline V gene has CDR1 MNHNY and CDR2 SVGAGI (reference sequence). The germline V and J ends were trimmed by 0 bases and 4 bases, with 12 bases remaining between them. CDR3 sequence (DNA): TGTGCCAGCAGTTACTCACCGTCCCAGGGCTATGGCTACACCTTC. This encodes CASSYSPSQGYGYTF.

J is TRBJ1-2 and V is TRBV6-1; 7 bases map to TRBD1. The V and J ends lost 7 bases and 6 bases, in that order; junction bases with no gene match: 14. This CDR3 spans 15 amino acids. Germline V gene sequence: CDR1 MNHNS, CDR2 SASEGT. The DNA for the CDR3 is TGTGCCAGCATCGGATCAGGGGGGCAGGGGGATGGCTACACCTTC. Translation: CASIGSGGQGDGYTF.

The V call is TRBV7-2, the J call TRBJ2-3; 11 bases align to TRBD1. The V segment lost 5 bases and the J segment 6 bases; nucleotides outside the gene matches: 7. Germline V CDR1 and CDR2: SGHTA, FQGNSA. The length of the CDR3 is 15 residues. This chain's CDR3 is CASSRGTGGVDTQYF. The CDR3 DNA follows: TGTGCCAGCAGCCGGGGGACAGGGGGGGTGGATACGCAGTATTTT.

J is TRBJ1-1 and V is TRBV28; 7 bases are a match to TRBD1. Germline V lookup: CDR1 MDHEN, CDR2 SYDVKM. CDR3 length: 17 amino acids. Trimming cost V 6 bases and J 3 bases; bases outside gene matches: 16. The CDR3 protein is CASSLRMGQQVDTEAFF. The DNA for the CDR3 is TGTGCCAGCAGCTTACGCATGGGACAGCAAGTAGACACTGAAGCTTTCTTT.

CDR3 region: CASSFPGGRGYTF. CDR3 nucleotide sequence: TGTGCCAGCAGTTTCCCAGGGGGGCGGGGCTACACCTTC. The chain has TRBV28 and TRBJ1-2, with TRBD1 matching 7 bases. The length of the CDR3 is 13 residues. CDR1 MDHEN and CDR2 SYDVKM come from the germline V gene. Trimming cost V 3 bases and J 8 bases; bases outside gene matches: 6.

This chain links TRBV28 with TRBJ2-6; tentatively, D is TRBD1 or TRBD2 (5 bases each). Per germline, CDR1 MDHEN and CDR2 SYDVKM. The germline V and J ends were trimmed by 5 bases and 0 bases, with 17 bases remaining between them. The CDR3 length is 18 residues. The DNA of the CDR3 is TGTGCCAGCAGTACTAGACAGATGATAAGCTCTGGGGCCAACGTCCTGACTTTC. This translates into CASSTRQMISSGANVLTF.

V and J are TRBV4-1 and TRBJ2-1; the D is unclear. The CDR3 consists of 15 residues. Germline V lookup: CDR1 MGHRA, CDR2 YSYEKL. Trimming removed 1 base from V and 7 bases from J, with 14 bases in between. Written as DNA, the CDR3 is TGCGCCAGCAGCCAAGGGATGGGCCCCGCTAATGAGCAGTTCTTC. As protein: CASSQGMGPANEQFF.

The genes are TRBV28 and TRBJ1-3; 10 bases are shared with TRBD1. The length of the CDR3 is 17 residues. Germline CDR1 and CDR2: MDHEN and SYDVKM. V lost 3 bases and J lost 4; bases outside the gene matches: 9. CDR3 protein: CASSLFRTGGRGNTIYF. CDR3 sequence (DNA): TGTGCCAGCAGTTTGTTTAGGACAGGGGGTAGGGGAAACACCATATATTTT.

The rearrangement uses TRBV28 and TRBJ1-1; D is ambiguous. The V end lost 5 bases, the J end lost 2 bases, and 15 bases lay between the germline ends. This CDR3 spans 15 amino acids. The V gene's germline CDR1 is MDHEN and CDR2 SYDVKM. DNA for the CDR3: TGTGCCAGCAGTAATGTCAAGACTCTCAACACTGAAGCTTTCTTT. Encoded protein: CASSNVKTLNTEAFF.

CDR3 loop: CASSRDLDTGELFF. In DNA form, the CDR3 reads TGTGCCAGCTCCCGGGACTTGGACACCGGGGAGCTGTTTTTT. The chain employs TRBV7-2 and TRBJ2-2; tentatively, D is TRBD2 (6 bases). Trimming took 8 bases from V and 3 from J, leaving 13 bases between them. The germline V gene has CDR1 SGHTA and CDR2 FQGNSA. This CDR3 is 14 amino acids long.

CDR3 DNA sequence: TGTGCCAGCACCTCAGGGACTTGGAGGGAAAAACTGTTTTTT. This translates into CASTSGTWREKLFF. The chain employs TRBV5-4 and TRBJ1-4, with D possibly being TRBD1 (5 bases). Deletions cut 6 bases from V and 8 bases from J, with 17 bases between. Germline values: CDR1 SGHNT, CDR2 YYREEE (reference sequence). This CDR3 region has 14 residues.

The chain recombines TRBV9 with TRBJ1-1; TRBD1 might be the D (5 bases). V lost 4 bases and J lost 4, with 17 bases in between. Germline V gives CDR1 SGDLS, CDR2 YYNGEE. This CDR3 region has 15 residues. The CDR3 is CASSTTQGAGTEAFF. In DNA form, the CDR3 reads TGTGCCAGCAGCACAACTCAAGGGGCGGGCACTGAAGCTTTCTTT.

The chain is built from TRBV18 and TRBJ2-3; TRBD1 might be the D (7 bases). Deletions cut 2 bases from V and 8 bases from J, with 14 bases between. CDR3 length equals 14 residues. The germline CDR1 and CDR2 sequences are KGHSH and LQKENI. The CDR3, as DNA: TGTGCCAGCTCACCAGCGGGACAGAGGGGTACGCAGTATTTT. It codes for CASSPAGQRGTQYF.

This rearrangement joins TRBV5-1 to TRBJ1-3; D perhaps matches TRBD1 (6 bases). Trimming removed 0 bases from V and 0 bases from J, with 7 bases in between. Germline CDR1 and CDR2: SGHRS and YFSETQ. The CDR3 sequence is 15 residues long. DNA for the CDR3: TGCGCCAGCAGCTTGGGGACAGCCTCTGGAAACACCATATATTTT. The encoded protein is CASSLGTASGNTIYF. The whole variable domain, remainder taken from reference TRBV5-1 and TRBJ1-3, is KAGVTQTPRYLIKTRGQQVTLSCSPISGHRSVSWYQQTPGQGLQFLFEYFSETQRNKGNFPGRFSGRQFSNSRSEMNVSTLELGDSALYLCASSLGTASGNTIYFGEGSWLTVV.

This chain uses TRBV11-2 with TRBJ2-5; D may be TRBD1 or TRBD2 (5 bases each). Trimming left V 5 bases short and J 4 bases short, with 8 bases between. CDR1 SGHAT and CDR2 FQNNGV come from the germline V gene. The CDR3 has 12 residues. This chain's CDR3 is CASSPRGETQYF. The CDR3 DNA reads TGTGCCAGCAGCCCGAGGGGAGAGACCCAGTACTTC.

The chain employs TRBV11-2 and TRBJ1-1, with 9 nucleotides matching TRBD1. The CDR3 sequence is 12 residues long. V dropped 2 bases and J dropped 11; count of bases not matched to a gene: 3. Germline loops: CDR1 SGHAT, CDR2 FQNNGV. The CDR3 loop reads CASSLTDRGAFF. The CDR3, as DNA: TGTGCCAGCAGCTTAACAGACAGGGGGGCTTTCTTT. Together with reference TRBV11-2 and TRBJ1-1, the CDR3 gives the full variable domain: EAGVAQSPRYKIIEKRQSVAFWCNPISGHATLYWYQQILGQGPKLLIQFQNNGVVDDSQLPKDRFSAERLKGVDSTLKIQPAKLEDSAVYLCASSLTDRGAFFGQGTRLTVV.

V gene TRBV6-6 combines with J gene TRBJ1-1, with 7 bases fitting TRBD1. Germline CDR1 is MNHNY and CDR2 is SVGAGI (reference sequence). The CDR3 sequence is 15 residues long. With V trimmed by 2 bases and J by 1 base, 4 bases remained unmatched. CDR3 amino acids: CASSYGDSRNTEAFF. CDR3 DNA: TGTGCCAGCAGTTACGGGGACAGCAGGAACACTGAAGCTTTCTTT.

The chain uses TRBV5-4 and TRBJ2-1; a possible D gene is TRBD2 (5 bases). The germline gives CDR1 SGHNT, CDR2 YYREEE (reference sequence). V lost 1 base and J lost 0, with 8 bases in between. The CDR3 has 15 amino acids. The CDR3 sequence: CASSLPGFSYNEQFF. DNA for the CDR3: TGTGCCAGCAGCTTGCCGGGATTCTCCTACAATGAGCAGTTCTTC.

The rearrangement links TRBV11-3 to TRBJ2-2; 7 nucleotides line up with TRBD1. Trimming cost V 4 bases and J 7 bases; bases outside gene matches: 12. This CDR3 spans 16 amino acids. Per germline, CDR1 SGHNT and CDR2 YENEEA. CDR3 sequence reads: CASSSPNRGWGGELFF. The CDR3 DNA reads TGTGCCAGCAGCTCACCGAACAGGGGATGGGGCGGGGAGCTGTTTTTT. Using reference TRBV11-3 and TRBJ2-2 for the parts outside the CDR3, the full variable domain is EAGVVQSPRYKIIEKKQPVAFWCNPISGHNTLYWYLQNLGQGPELLIRYENEEAVDDSQLPKDRFSAERLKGVDSTLKIQPAELGDSAVYLCASSSPNRGWGGELFFGEGSRLTVL.